Following are 8 T cell receptor beta chains from one sample sequenced in a study of CD8 T cells in ankylosing spondylitis. TCRdb used MiXCR to reprocess the 5' RACE reads, holding one entry per CDR3 protein. Of about 150,000 distinct CDR3 sequences detected, around 45% appear once; the ten largest clones hold approximately 14%. Sequencing was done on a sample of synovial fluid, either unsorted or a sorted T cell fraction (not recorded which). The receptors were gathered from a male donor with ankylosing spondylitis.

This sequence joins TRBV29-1 and TRBJ1-1; D remains ambiguous. There are 13 residues in the CDR3. Germline CDR1 is SQVTM and CDR2 is ANQGSEA. Trimming removed 3 bases from V and 4 bases from J, with 12 bases in between. The CDR3 protein is CSVDRNEATEAFF. The DNA of the CDR3 is TGCAGCGTTGATAGGAATGAGGCCACTGAAGCTTTCTTT. The whole variable domain, filled in from reference TRBV29-1 and TRBJ1-1, reads SAVISQKPSRDICQRGTSLTIQCQVDSQVTMMFWYRQQPGQSLTLIATANQGSEATYESGFVIDKFPISRPNLTFSTLTVSNMSPEDSSIYLCSVDRNEATEAFFGQGTRLTVV.

CDR3 protein: CASSRYRVPNTEAFF. As DNA, the CDR3 is TGTGCCAGCTCACGATACAGGGTCCCGAACACTGAAGCTTTCTTT. The chain has TRBV18 and TRBJ1-1; the D gene is possibly TRBD1 (6 bases). The V gene lost 4 bases and the J gene lost 1 base, with 13 bases spanning the gap. From germline, CDR1 is KGHSH and CDR2 LQKENI. This CDR3 has 15 residues. The full variable domain, with the rest looked up from reference TRBV18 and TRBJ1-1, is NAGVMQNPRHLVRRRGQEARLRCSPMKGHSHVYWYRQLPEEGLKFMVYLQKENIIDESGMPKERFSAEFPKEGPSILRIQQVVRGDSAAYFCASSRYRVPNTEAFFGQGTRLTVV.

J is TRBJ2-3 and V is TRBV20-1; D remains ambiguous. Germline V gene sequence: CDR1 DFQATT, CDR2 SNEGSKA (reference sequence). This CDR3 is 13 amino acids long. V was cut by 1 base and J by 6 bases, with 11 bases left in between. CDR3 in DNA: TGCAGTGCTAGAGGGCTAGTGGCGGATACGCAGTATTTT. Amino acid sequence: CSARGLVADTQYF.

This clonotype came up a few times. The chain is built from TRBV10-3 and TRBJ2-1, with TRBD2 matching over 7 bases. CDR1 and CDR2 (germline): ENHRY, SYGVKD. The CDR3 consists of 17 residues. J gave up 10 bases and V 3 bases, and 18 bases lay outside the gene matches. Here the CDR3 DNA reads TGTGCCATCAGTGAAGAACGGGCCGGCGCCACTAGCGACGAGCAGTTCTTC. Translating gives CAISEERAGATSDEQFF.

This clonotype was counted only a few times. This chain connects TRBV5-1 to TRBJ2-1; tentatively, D is TRBD1 or TRBD2 (6 bases each). The CDR3 extends over 18 amino acids. CDR1 and CDR2 (germline): SGHRS, YFSETQ. Trimming took off 4 bases at V and 8 bases at J, with 28 bases between the two ends. The CDR3 protein is CASSPPRGPWGANDEQFF. In DNA form, the CDR3 reads TGCGCCAGCAGCCCGCCGAGGGGTCCATGGGGGGCTAACGATGAGCAGTTCTTC. The complete variable domain, with remaining parts taken from reference TRBV5-1 and TRBJ2-1, reads KAGVTQTPRYLIKTRGQQVTLSCSPISGHRSVSWYQQTPGQGLQFLFEYFSETQRNKGNFPGRFSGRQFSNSRSEMNVSTLELGDSALYLCASSPPRGPWGANDEQFFGPGTRLTVL.

The CDR3 is CASSYDRVKTQYF. The CDR3 coding sequence is TGTGCCAGCAGCTACGACAGGGTGAAGACCCAGTACTTC. This chain uses TRBV12-3 or TRBV12-4 with TRBJ2-5, with 7 bases lining up with TRBD1. This CDR3 region has 13 residues. Trimming took 6 bases from V and 6 from J; bases not matched to a gene: 7.

The chain employs TRBV20-1 and TRBJ2-7, with TRBD2 matching over 9 bases. CDR3 size: 15 residues. Germline trimming cut 1 base from V and 7 bases from J; bases unmatched to any gene: 11. Germline V gene data show CDR1 as DFQATT and CDR2 as SNEGSKA (reference sequence). This CDR3 is CSARAYLLAGWEQYF. DNA for the CDR3: TGCAGTGCTAGAGCGTACCTTCTAGCGGGGTGGGAGCAGTACTTC.

V gene TRBV5-6 combines with J gene TRBJ1-1; D unresolved. The V and J ends lost 0 bases and 3 bases respectively, with 3 bases between them. The CDR3 sequence is 12 residues long. CDR1 and CDR2 from the germline V gene are SGHDT and YYEEEE. The CDR3 DNA sequence: TGTGCCAGCAGCTTGGGTCACACTGAAGCTTTCTTT. Its translation: CASSLGHTEAFF.